This TCR beta chain originates from a study of tumor and adjacent non-tumor tissue in lung cancer. Looking at the study overall: Patients comprised over 9 adenocarcinoma, a couple of squamous cell carcinoma and 1 small cell lung cancer. Patients were aged about 30 to 80, roughly 9 men and 4 to 6 women, stage I to III.

Turning to this clonotype: Its antigen is not known.

Overall study results and limits: Tumor repertoires had a smaller top 100 clone share than normal lung. Significantly higher TCR diversity was found in tumor than normal lung.

The V gene lost 0 bases and the J gene lost 5 bases, with 7 bases spanning the gap. The CDR3 extends over 14 amino acids. Germline CDR1 MNHEY, CDR2 SVGAGI. RNA was extracted from bulk tissue without any cell sorting. More than 3 cm separated this lung sample from the edge of the tumor. A modified ARM-PCR protocol with three rounds of nested PCR amplified TCRbeta. TCRdb passed the multiplex PCR reads through MiXCR, listing each CDR3 protein once. The sample yields under 80,000 distinct CDR3 sequences, more than 75% seen once. The sample taken for sequencing was distant non-tumor lung tissue. The sequence came from a man aged 55 to 70 with non-small cell lung cancer. The chain uses TRBV6-5 and TRBJ2-2; D unclear. The CDR3 sequence is CASSYSWVTGELFF. For the CDR3, the DNA is TGTGCCAGCAGTTACTCGTGGGTAACCGGGGAGCTGTTTTTT.